Shown below are 14 T cell receptor beta chains from a single sample sequenced in a study of blood T cell repertoires in COVID-19. Using immunoSEQ multiplex PCR, the repertoire was profiled, and TCRdb retains in-frame clones only, with some absent. The repertoire includes around 200,000 clones, around 85% of them detected once, and 1.1% sits in the top ten. The sample comprised peripheral blood. Receptors originate from a man aged 25 to 45 with acute or convalescent COVID-19.

This chain links TRBV30 with TRBJ1-1, with 8 positions matching TRBD1. This CDR3 spans 13 amino acids. Germline V gene lookup returns CDR1 GTSNPN and CDR2 SVGIG (reference sequence). V lost 2 bases, J lost 9 bases, and 8 bases stayed unmatched. This CDR3 is CAWSHTGQGKAFF. In DNA, the CDR3 is TGTGCCTGGAGTCACACCGGACAGGGAAAAGCTTTCTTT.

The gene calls are TRBV28 and TRBJ1-2, with 7 bases lining up with TRBD1. The CDR3 has 15 amino acids. Germline trimming cut 4 bases from V and 1 base from J; bases unmatched to any gene: 6. Germline V CDR1 and CDR2: MDHEN, SYDVKM. CDR3 in amino acids: CASSSWDSVNYGYTF. Here the CDR3 DNA reads TGTGCCAGCAGTTCCTGGGACAGCGTTAACTATGGCTACACCTTC.

V is TRBV9 and J is TRBJ2-1, with a possible D match to TRBD1 (6 bases). Germline CDR1 and CDR2: SGDLS and YYNGEE. Trimming removed 0 bases at V and 2 bases at J, with 9 bases between. The CDR3 covers 15 residues. Here the CDR3 DNA reads TGTGCCAGCAGCGTAGGGGGGCCTCCCTACAATGAGCAGTTCTTC. Amino acids: CASSVGGPPYNEQFF.

This clone was counted once. This chain connects TRBV5-6 to TRBJ1-6, with 7 bases aligning to TRBD1. The length of the CDR3 is 16 residues. The germline V gene encodes CDR1 SGHDT and CDR2 YYEEEE. With 0 bases clipped from V and 7 bases from J, the junction kept 7 bases outside the gene matches. The CDR3: CASSLGWGQRNSPLHF. The CDR3 nucleotides are TGTGCCAGCAGCTTGGGGTGGGGACAGAGAAATTCACCCCTCCACTTT.

V gene TRBV6-5 combines with J gene TRBJ2-1; 9 bases map to TRBD2. The CDR3 consists of 13 residues. The junction had 10 bases not matched to a gene; V was cut back by 10 bases and J by 9 bases. The germline gives CDR1 MNHEY, CDR2 SVGAGI. CDR3 DNA sequence: TGTGCCACCGTATTATGGCGGGAGGGTGAGCAGTTCTTC. Translating gives CATVLWREGEQFF.

The rearrangement links TRBV18 to TRBJ2-5; D perhaps matches TRBD1 (6 bases). The CDR3 extends over 18 amino acids. The V end was cut by 6 bases, the J end by 0 bases, with 23 bases between. Germline V gives CDR1 KGHSH, CDR2 LQKENI. The CDR3 protein is CASSPRQATLSNQETQYF. The CDR3 DNA reads TGTGCCAGCTCTCCAAGACAGGCGACTCTATCGAACCAAGAGACCCAGTACTTC.

This clone was seen only once. V usage is TRBV4-2 and J usage is TRBJ1-6; 7 nucleotides agree with TRBD1. CDR1 and CDR2 (germline): LGHNA, YNFKEQ. V lost 2 bases and J lost 7; bases outside the gene matches: 2. This CDR3 region has 14 residues. The CDR3 DNA reads TGTGCCAGCAGCCAATACAGGGGCAATTCACCCCTCCACTTT. The encoded protein is CASSQYRGNSPLHF.

J is TRBJ1-6 and V is TRBV9, with 8 bases matching TRBD1. Losses at the gene ends were 2 bases for V and 8 bases for J; bases not matched to a gene: 9. Germline loops: CDR1 SGDLS, CDR2 YYNGEE. The CDR3 has 16 amino acids. This CDR3 is CASSVSRGLGHSPLHF. The CDR3 DNA sequence: TGTGCCAGCAGCGTGAGCAGGGGGCTGGGGCATTCACCCCTCCACTTT. Filled out from reference TRBV9 and TRBJ1-6, the complete variable domain reads DSGVTQTPKHLITATGQRVTLRCSPRSGDLSVYWYQQSLDQGLQFLIQYYNGEERAKGNILERFSAQQFPDLHSELNLSSLELGDSALYFCASSVSRGLGHSPLHFGNGTRLTVT.

The chain carries TRBV9 and TRBJ2-5; TRBD2 matches 13 bases. This CDR3 region has 18 residues. Germline values: CDR1 SGDLS, CDR2 YYNGEE. The trim removed 4 bases at V and 2 bases at J, leaving 11 bases unmatched. The CDR3 loop reads CASSLTSGRALGQETQYF. CDR3 coding DNA: TGTGCCAGCAGCCTAACTAGCGGGAGGGCCCTGGGGCAAGAGACCCAGTACTTC.

This clone was picked up one time. The gene calls are TRBV7-3 and TRBJ2-5, with D maybe TRBD2 (6 bases). V gave up 2 bases and J gave up 0 bases, with 13 bases separating them. Germline CDR1 SGHTA, CDR2 FQGTGA. The CDR3 is made up of 16 amino acids. The CDR3 protein is CASSLGGNGNQETQYF. In DNA form, the CDR3 reads TGTGCCAGCAGCTTAGGGGGGAACGGGAACCAAGAGACCCAGTACTTC.

The chain carries TRBV3-1 (or the pseudogene TRBV3-2) and TRBJ2-1; the D gene is possibly TRBD2 (5 bases). The CDR3 covers 14 residues. CDR1 and CDR2 (germline): LGHDT, YNNKEL (reference sequence). V was cut by 6 bases and J by 7 bases, with 16 bases left in between. The CDR3 sequence: CASRSSESPNEQFF. For the CDR3, the DNA is TGTGCCAGCAGGAGTAGCGAGAGCCCGAATGAGCAGTTCTTC.

The chain is built from TRBV10-2 and TRBJ2-3, with D possibly matching TRBD2 (6 bases). Germline-derived CDR1 and CDR2 are WSHSY and SAAADI. This CDR3 is 13 amino acids long. Trimming took 9 bases from V and 2 from J, leaving 12 bases between them. The CDR3 coding sequence is TGCGCCAGTTCGACTAGAGACACAGATACGCAGTATTTT. Amino acids: CASSTRDTDTQYF.

The V gene is TRBV7-6, the J gene TRBJ2-3; a weak D match, TRBD2 (5 bases). This CDR3 has 14 amino acids. Germline CDR1 is SGHVS and CDR2 is FNYEAQ. V was cut by 6 bases and J by 3 bases, with 13 bases left in between. The CDR3 sequence: CASRPLAGTDTQYF. The CDR3 DNA is TGTGCCAGCAGGCCTCTAGCAGGAACAGATACGCAGTATTTT.

The chain has TRBV18 and TRBJ1-2, with a possible D match to TRBD1 (5 bases). The germline CDR1 and CDR2 sequences are KGHSH and LQKENI. Between the trimmed V and J ends, which lost 3 bases and 5 bases, there was a span of 16 bases. The length of the CDR3 is 15 residues. This CDR3 reads CASSPTAGLRYGYTF. The CDR3 DNA reads as TGTGCCAGCTCACCGACAGCCGGCCTACGGTATGGCTACACCTTC.